This T cell receptor beta chain was identified during a study of control samples from healthy donors and cancer patients. The protocol was immunoSEQ multiplex PCR, while the TCRdb copy is restricted to in-frame clones and leaves out a portion. The top ten hold 13% to 15% of the sample, which has approximately 100,000 clones, around 90% seen once. The specimen was blood. The source is a man aged 25 to 45 in good health.

The CDR3 here is CASSYSRVHTTYEQYF. The CDR3 region has the DNA TGTGCCAGCAGTTACTCCCGGGTCCACACAACCTACGAGCAGTACTTC. The rearrangement links TRBV6-5 to TRBJ2-7; D unclear. This CDR3 has 16 amino acids. The V end lost 0 bases, the J end lost 2 bases, and 14 bases lay between the germline ends. The V gene's germline CDR1 is MNHEY and CDR2 SVGAGI.